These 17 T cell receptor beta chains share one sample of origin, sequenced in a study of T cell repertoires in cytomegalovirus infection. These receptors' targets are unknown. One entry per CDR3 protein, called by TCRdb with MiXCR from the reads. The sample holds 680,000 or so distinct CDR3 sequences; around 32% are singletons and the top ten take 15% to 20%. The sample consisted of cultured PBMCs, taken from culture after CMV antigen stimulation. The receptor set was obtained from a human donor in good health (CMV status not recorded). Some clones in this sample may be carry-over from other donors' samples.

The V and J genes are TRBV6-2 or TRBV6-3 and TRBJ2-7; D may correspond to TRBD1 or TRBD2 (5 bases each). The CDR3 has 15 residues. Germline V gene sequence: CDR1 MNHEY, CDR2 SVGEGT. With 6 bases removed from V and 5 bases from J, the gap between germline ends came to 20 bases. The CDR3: CASSPPGRASHEQYF. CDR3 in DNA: TGTGCCAGCAGCCCACCGGGGCGGGCGAGTCACGAGCAGTACTTC.

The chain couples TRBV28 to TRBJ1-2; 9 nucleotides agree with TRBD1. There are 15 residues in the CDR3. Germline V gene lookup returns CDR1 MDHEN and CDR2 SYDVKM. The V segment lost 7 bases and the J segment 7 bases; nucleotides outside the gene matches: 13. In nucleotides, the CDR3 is TGTGCCAGCACGGGACAGGGTCGGCATAACGGTGGCTACACCTTC. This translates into CASTGQGRHNGGYTF.

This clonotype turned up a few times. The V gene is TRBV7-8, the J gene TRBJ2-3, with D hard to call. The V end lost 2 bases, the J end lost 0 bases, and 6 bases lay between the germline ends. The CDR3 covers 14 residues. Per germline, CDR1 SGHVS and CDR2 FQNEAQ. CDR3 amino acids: CASSLSPSTDTQYF. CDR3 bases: TGTGCCAGCAGCTTAAGCCCTAGCACAGATACGCAGTATTTT.

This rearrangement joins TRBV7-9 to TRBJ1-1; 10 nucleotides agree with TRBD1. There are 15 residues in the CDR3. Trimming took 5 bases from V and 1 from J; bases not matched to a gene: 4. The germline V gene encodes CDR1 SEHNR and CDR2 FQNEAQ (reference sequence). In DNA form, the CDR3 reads TGTGCCAGCAGCGAGGGACAGGGGCAGAACACTGAAGCTTTCTTT. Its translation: CASSEGQGQNTEAFF.

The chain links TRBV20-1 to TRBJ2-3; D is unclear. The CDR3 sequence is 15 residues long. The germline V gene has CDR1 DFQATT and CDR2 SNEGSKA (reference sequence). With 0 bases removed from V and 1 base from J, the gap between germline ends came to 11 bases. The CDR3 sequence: CSARDDIYGTDTQYF. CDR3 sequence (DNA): TGCAGTGCTAGAGATGACATCTACGGCACAGATACGCAGTATTTT.

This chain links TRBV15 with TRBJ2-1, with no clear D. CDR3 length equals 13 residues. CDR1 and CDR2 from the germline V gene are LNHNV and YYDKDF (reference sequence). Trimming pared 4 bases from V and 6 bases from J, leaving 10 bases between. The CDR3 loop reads CATSTTVRNEQFF. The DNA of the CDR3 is TGTGCCACCAGCACGACTGTGCGCAATGAGCAGTTCTTC.

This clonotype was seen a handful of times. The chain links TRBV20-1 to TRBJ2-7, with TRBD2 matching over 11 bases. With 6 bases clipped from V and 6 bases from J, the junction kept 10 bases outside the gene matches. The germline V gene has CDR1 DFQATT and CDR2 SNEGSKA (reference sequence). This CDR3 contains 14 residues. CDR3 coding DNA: TGCAGTGCCCCTATTAGCGGGAGGGCAGCCGAGCAGTACTTC. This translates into CSAPISGRAAEQYF.

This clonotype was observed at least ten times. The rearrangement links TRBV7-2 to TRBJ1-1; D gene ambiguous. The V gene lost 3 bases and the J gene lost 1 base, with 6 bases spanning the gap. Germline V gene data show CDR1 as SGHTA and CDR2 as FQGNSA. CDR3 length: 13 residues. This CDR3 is CASSFSENTEAFF. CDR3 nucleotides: TGTGCCAGCAGCTTCTCAGAGAACACTGAAGCTTTCTTT.

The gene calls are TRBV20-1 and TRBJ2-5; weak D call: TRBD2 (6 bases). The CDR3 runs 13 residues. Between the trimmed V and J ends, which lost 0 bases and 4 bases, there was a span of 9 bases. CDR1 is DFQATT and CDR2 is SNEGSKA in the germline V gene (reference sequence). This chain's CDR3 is CSARDPGVETQYF. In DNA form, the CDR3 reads TGCAGTGCTAGAGACCCGGGAGTAGAGACCCAGTACTTC.

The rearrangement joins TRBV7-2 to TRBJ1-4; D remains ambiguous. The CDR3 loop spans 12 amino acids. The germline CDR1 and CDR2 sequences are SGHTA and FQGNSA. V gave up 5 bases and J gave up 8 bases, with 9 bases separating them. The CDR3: CASSLPQEKLFF. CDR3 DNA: TGTGCCAGCAGCCTACCTCAAGAAAAACTGTTTTTT.

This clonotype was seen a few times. CDR3 in DNA: TGTGCCAGCAGTCGGGCGGGGGACCAAGAGACCCAGTACTTC. It codes for CASSRAGDQETQYF. This chain joins TRBV12-3 or TRBV12-4 and TRBJ2-5, with 7 bases matching TRBD2. The CDR3 covers 14 residues. Unmatched junction bases numbered 3, after V lost 5 bases and J lost 0 bases.

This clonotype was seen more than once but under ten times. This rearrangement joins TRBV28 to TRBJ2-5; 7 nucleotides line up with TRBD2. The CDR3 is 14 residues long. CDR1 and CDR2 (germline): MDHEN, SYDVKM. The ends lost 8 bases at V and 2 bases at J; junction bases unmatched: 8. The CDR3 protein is CASAEGRAQETQYF. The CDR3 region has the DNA TGTGCCAGCGCCGAGGGGAGGGCACAAGAGACCCAGTACTTC.

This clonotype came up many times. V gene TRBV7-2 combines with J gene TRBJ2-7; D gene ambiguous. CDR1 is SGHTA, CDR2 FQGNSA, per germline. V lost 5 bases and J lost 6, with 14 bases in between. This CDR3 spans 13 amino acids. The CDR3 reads CASSRPDESEQYF. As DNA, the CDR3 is TGTGCCAGCAGCCGACCGGATGAGAGCGAGCAGTACTTC.

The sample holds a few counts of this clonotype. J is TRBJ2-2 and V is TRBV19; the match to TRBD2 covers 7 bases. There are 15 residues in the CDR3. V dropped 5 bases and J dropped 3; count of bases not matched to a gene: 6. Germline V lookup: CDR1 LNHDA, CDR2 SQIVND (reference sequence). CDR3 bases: TGTGCCAGTAGTCTCAGGGCGGGGGACACCGGGGAGCTGTTTTTT. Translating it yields CASSLRAGDTGELFF.

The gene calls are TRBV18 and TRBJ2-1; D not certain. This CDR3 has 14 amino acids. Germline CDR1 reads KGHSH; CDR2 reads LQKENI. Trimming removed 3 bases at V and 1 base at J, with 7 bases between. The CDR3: CASSPRGSYNEQFF. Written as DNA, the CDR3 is TGTGCCAGCTCACCTCGCGGTTCCTACAATGAGCAGTTCTTC.

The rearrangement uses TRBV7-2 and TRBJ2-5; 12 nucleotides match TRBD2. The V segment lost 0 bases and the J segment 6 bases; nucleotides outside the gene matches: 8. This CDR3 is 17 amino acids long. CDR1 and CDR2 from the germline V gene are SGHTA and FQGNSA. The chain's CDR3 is CASSLAPGLAGSKTQYF. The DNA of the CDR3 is TGTGCCAGCAGCTTAGCGCCCGGACTAGCGGGGTCTAAGACCCAGTACTTC.

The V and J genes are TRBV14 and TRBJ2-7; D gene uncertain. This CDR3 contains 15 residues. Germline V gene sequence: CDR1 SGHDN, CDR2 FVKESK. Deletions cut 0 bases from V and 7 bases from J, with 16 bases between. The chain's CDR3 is CASSQDWPETREQYF. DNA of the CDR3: TGTGCCAGCAGCCAAGACTGGCCCGAGACGAGGGAGCAGTACTTC.